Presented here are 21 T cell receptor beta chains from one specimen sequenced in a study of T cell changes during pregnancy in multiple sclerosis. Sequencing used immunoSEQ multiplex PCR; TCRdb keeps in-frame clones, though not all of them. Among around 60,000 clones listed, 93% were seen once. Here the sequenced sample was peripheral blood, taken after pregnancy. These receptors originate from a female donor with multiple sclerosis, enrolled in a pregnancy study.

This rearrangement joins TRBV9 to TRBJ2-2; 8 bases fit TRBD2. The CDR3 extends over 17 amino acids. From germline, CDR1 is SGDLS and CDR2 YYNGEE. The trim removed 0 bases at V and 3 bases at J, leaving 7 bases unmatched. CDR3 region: CASSVDSSGSDTGELFF. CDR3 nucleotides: TGTGCCAGCAGCGTAGATTCCAGCGGGAGTGACACCGGGGAGCTGTTTTTT.

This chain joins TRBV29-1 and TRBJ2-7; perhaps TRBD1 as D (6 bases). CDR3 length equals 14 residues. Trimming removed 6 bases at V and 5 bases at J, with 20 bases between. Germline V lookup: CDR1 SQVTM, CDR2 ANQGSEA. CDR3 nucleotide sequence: TGCAGCGTCGTGCCGGCGGCAGGGGACGACGAGCAGTACTTC. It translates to CSVVPAAGDDEQYF.

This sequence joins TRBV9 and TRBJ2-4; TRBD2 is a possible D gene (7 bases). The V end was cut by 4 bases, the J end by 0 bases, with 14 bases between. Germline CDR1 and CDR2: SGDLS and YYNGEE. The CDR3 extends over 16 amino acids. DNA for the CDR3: TGTGCCAGCAGCCGGGGGGACACCTCAGCCAAAAACATTCAGTACTTC. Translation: CASSRGDTSAKNIQYF.

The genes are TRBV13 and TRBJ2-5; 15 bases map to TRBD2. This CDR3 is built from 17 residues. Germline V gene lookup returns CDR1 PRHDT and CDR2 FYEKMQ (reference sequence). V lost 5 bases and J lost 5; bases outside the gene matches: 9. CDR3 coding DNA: TGTGCCAGCAGCAAAAGGACTAGCGGGAGGGCGGGGGAGACCCAGTACTTC. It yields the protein CASSKRTSGRAGETQYF.

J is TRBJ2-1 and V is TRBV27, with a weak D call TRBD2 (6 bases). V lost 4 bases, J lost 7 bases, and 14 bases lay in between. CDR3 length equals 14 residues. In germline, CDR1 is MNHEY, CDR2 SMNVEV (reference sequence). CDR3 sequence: CASSSLWEANEQFF. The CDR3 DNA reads TGTGCCAGCAGTTCCCTTTGGGAGGCAAATGAGCAGTTCTTC.

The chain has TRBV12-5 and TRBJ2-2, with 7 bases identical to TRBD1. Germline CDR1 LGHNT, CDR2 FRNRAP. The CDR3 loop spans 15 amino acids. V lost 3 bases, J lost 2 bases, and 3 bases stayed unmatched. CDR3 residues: CASGLGGVNTGELFF. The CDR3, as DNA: TGTGCTAGTGGTTTAGGGGGCGTTAACACCGGGGAGCTGTTTTTT.

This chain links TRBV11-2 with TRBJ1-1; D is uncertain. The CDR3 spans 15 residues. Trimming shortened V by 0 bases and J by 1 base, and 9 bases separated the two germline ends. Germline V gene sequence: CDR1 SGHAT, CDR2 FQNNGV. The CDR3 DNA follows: TGTGCCAGCAGCTTAGATCCAAGAGCGAACACTGAAGCTTTCTTT. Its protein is CASSLDPRANTEAFF.

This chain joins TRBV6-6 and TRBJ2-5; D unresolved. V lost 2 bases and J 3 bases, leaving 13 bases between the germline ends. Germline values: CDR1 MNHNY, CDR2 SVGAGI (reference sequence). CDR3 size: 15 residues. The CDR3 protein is CASSYRRTLEETQYF. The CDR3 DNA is TGTGCCAGCAGTTACCGGCGCACTCTAGAAGAGACCCAGTACTTC.

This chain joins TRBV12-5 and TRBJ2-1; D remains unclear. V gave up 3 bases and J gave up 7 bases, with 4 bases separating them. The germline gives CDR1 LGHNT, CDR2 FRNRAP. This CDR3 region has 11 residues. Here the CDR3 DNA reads TGTGCTAGTGGTTTCGGTAATGAGCAGTTCTTC. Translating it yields CASGFGNEQFF.

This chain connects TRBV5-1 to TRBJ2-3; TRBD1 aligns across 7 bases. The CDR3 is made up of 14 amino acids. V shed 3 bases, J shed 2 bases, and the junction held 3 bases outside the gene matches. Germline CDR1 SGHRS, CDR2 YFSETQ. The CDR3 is CASSWGTATDTQYF. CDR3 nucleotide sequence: TGCGCCAGCAGCTGGGGGACAGCCACAGATACGCAGTATTTT.

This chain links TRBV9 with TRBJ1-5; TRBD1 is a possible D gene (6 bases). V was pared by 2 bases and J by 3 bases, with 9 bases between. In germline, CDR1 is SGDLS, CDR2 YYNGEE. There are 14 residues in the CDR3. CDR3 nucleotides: TGTGCCAGCAGCGTCAGGGGATTCAATCAGCCCCAGCATTTT. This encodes CASSVRGFNQPQHF.

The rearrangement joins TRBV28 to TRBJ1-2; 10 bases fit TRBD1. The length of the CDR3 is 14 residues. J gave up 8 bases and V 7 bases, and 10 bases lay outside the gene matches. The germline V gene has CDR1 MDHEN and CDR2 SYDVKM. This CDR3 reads CASTQEGTGDGYTF. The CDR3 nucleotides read TGTGCCAGCACCCAAGAGGGGACAGGGGACGGCTACACCTTC.

This CDR3 is CASSSVAGAYEQYF. The CDR3 nucleotides are TGTGCCAGCAGTTCTGTTGCGGGGGCCTACGAGCAGTACTTC. This chain uses TRBV7-2 with TRBJ2-7; the match to TRBD2 covers 7 bases. Germline V lookup: CDR1 SGHTA, CDR2 FQGNSA. J was trimmed by 2 bases and V by 6 bases; bases with no gene match: 7. This CDR3 is 14 amino acids long.

The CDR3 nucleotides read TGTGCCAGCAGCTTCCCCCCGGGACAGGGCCGCTACGAGCAGTACTTC. Translated: CASSFPPGQGRYEQYF. The V call is TRBV5-4, the J call TRBJ2-7; 9 positions agree with TRBD1. CDR3 length: 16 residues. Looked up from germline, CDR1 is SGHNT and CDR2 is YYREEE (reference sequence). V gave up 2 bases and J gave up 3 bases; unmatched junction bases: 9.

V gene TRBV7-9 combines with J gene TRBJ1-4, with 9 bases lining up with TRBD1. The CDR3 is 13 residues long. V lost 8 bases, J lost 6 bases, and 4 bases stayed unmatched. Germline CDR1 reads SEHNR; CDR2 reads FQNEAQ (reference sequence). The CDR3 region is CASRRQGDEKLFF. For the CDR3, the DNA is TGTGCCAGCCGAAGACAGGGGGATGAAAAACTGTTTTTT.

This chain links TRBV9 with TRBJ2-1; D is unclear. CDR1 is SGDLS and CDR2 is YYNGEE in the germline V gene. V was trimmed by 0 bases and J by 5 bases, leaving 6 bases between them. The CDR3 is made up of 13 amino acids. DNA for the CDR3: TGTGCCAGCAGCGTAGCCACAGACAATGAGCAGTTCTTC. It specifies CASSVATDNEQFF.

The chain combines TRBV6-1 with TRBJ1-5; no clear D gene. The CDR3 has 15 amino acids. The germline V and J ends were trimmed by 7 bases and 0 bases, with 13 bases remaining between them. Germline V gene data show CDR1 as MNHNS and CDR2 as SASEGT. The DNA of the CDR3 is TGTGCCAGCAACCTGACACCGATTAGCAATCAGCCCCAGCATTTT. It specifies CASNLTPISNQPQHF.

The DNA for the CDR3 is TGTGCCAGTAGTCTGTCTTCCTACAATGAGCAGTTCTTC. Residues: CASSLSSYNEQFF. V is TRBV19 and J is TRBJ2-1; D gene ambiguous. The germline CDR1 and CDR2 sequences are LNHDA and SQIVND (reference sequence). This CDR3 contains 13 residues. V lost 5 bases, J lost 1 base, and 6 bases lay in between. Full variable domain (remainder filled in from reference TRBV19 and TRBJ2-1): DGGITQSPKYLFRKEGQNVTLSCEQNLNHDAMYWYRQDPGQGLRLIYYSQIVNDFQKGDIAEGYSVSREKKESFPLTVTSAQKNPTAFYLCASSLSSYNEQFFGPGTRLTVL.

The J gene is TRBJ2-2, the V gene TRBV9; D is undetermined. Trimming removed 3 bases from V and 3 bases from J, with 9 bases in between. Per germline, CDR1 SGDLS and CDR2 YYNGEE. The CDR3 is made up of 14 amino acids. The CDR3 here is CASSGSYDTGELFF. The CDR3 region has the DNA TGTGCCAGCAGCGGGAGTTACGACACCGGGGAGCTGTTTTTT.

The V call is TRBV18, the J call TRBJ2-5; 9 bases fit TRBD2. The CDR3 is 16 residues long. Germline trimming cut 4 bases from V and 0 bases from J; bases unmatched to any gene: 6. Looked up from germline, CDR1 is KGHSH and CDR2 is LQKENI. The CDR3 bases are TGTGCCAGCTCACTAGGACTAGCGAGCCACCAAGAGACCCAGTACTTC. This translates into CASSLGLASHQETQYF.

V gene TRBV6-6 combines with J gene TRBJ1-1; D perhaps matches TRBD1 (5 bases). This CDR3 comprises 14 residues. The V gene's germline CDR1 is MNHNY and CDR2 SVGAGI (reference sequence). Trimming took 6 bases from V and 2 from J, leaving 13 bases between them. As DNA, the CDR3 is TGTGCCAGCAGCGGCCAGGGCTTTAACACTGAAGCTTTCTTT. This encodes CASSGQGFNTEAFF.